This T cell receptor (beta chain) came from a study of cytomegalovirus exposure and HLA in healthy donors. Findings and caveats of the study: The study put 150 to 200 TCR beta chains on its list as cytomegalovirus-associated. It was found in a later analysis that first-cohort TCR clusters tended to co-occur in the 120 validation repertoires.

TCRdb's copy holds only in-frame clones and misses some; the assay was immunoSEQ multiplex PCR. The table has some 49,000 clones, around 94% seen once. This clone turned up a few times. The target antigen is unknown. Germline CDR1 reads SGHRS; CDR2 reads YFSETQ. The CDR3 consists of 14 residues. Deletions cut 0 bases from V and 4 bases from J, with 10 bases between. V gene TRBV5-1 combines with J gene TRBJ1-1; D is unresolved. The receptor's source is a man between 18 and 29 years old in good health and CMV-seronegative. Sequencing used PBMCs. The CDR3 bases are TGCGCCAGCAGCTTGGTGGCCACATCCACTGAAGCTTTCTTT. It encodes CASSLVATSTEAFF.